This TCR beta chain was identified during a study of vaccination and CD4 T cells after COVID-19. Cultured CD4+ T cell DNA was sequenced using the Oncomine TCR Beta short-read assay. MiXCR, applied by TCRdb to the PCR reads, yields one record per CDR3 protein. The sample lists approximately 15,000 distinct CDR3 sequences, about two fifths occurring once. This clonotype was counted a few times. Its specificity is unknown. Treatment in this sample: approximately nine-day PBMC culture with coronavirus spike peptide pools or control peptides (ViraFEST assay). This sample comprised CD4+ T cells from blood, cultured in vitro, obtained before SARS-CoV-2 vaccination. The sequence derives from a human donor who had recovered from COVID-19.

The CDR3 nucleotides are TGTGCCAGTAGCAATTATCAGTATGGCTACACCTTC. Encoded protein: CASSNYQYGYTF. The V and J genes are TRBV19 and TRBJ1-2, with D unresolved. This CDR3 contains 12 residues. Germline-derived CDR1 and CDR2 are LNHDA and SQIVND (reference sequence). The V and J ends lost 6 bases and 5 bases respectively, with 10 bases between them.